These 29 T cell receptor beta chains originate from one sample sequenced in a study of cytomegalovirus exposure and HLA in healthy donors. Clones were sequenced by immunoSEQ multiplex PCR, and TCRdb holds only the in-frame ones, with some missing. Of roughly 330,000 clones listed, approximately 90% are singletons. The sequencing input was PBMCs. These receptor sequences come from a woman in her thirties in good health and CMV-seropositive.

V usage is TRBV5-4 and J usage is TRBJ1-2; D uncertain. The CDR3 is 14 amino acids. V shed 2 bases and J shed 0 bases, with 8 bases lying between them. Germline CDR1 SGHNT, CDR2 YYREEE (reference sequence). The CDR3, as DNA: TGTGCCAGCAGCTTTCAGCAGACTAACTATGGCTACACCTTC. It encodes CASSFQQTNYGYTF.

The CDR3 coding sequence is TGTGCCAGCAGCCCAGGACTAGCGGGAGGGCCGTATTTAGATACGCAGTATTTT. It translates to CASSPGLAGGPYLDTQYF. The chain uses TRBV27 and TRBJ2-3; the match to TRBD2 covers 15 bases. Unmatched junction bases numbered 12, after V lost 6 bases and J lost 5 bases. The CDR3 runs 18 residues. Per germline, CDR1 MNHEY and CDR2 SMNVEV (reference sequence).

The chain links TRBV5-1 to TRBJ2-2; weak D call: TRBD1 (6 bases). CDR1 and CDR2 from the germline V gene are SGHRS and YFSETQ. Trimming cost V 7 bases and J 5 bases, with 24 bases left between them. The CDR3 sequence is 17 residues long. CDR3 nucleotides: TGCGCCAGCGGTCTCACGCCAGCAGGGGCCTATACCGGGGAGCTGTTTTTT. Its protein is CASGLTPAGAYTGELFF.

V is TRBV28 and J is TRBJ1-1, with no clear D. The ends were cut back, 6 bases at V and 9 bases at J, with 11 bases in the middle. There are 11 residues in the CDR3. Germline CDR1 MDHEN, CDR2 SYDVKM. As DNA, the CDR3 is TGTGCCAGCAGCTACCAGGTGAAAGCTTTCTTT. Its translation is CASSYQVKAFF.

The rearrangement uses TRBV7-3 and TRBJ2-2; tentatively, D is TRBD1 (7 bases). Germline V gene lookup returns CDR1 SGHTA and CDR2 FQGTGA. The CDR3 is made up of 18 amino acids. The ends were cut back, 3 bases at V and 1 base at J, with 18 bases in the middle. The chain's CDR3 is CASSFGGTGTVNTGELFF. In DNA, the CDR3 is TGTGCCAGCAGCTTCGGGGGAACCGGGACAGTGAACACCGGGGAGCTGTTTTTT.

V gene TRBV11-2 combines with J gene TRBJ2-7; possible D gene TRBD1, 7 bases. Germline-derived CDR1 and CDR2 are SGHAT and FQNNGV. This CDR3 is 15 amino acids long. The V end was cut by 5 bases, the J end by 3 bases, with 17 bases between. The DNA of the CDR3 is TGTGCCAGCAGCCCCCAGGGGGGCCTTTACTACGAGCAGTACTTC. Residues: CASSPQGGLYYEQYF.

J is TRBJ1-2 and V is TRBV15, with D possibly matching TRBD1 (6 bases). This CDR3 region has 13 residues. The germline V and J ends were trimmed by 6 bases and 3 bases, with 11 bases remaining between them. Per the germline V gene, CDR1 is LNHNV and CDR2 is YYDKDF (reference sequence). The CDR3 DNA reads TGTGCCACCAGAAACAGGACAGACTATGGCTACACCTTC. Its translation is CATRNRTDYGYTF.

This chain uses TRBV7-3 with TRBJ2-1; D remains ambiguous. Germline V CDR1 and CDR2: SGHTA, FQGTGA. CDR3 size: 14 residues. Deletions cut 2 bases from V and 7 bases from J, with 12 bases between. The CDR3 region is CASSLRGGRNEQFF. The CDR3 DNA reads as TGTGCCAGCAGCTTACGCGGTGGTAGGAATGAGCAGTTCTTC.

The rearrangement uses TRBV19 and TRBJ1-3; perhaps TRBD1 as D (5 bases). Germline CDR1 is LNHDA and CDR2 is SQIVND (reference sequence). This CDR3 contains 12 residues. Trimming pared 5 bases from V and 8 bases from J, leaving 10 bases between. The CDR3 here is CASSLQGYTIYF. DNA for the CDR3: TGTGCCAGTAGTCTTCAGGGATACACCATATATTTT.

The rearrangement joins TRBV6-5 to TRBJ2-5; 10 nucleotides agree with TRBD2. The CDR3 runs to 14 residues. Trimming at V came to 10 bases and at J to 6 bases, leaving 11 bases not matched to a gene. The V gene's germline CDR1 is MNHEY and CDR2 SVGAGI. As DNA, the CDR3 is TGTGCCACCGGAGCGGGGGGGCCGAGAAAGACCCAGTACTTC. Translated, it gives CATGAGGPRKTQYF.

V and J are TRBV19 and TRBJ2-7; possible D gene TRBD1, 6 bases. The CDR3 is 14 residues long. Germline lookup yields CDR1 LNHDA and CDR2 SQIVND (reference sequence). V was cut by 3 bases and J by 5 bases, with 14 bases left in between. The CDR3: CASSINAGVDEQYF. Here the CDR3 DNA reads TGTGCCAGTAGTATTAACGCAGGGGTGGACGAGCAGTACTTC. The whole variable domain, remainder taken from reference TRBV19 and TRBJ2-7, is DGGITQSPKYLFRKEGQNVTLSCEQNLNHDAMYWYRQDPGQGLRLIYYSQIVNDFQKGDIAEGYSVSREKKESFPLTVTSAQKNPTAFYLCASSINAGVDEQYFGPGTRLTVT.

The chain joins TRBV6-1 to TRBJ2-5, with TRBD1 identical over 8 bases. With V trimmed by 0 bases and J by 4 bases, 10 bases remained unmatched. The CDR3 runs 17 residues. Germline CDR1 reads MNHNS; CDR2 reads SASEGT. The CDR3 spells CASSEAIFGQGAETQYF. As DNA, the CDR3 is TGTGCCAGCAGTGAAGCCATCTTTGGGCAGGGGGCAGAGACCCAGTACTTC.

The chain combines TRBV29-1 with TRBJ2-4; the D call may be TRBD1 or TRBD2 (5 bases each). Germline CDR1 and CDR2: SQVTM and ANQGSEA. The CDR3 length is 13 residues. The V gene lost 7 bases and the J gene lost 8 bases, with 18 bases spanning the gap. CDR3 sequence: CSAMGRLGDIQYF. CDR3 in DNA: TGCAGCGCCATGGGACGGCTAGGGGACATTCAGTACTTC.

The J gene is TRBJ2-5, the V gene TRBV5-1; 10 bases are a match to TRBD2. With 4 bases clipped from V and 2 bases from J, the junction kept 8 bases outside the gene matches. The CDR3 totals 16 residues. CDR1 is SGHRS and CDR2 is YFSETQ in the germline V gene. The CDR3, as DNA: TGCGCCAGCAGCGCGGGGACTAGCGTTGCTCAAGAGACCCAGTACTTC. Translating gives CASSAGTSVAQETQYF. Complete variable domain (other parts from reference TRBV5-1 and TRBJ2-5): KAGVTQTPRYLIKTRGQQVTLSCSPISGHRSVSWYQQTPGQGLQFLFEYFSETQRNKGNFPGRFSGRQFSNSRSEMNVSTLELGDSALYLCASSAGTSVAQETQYFGPGTRLLVL.

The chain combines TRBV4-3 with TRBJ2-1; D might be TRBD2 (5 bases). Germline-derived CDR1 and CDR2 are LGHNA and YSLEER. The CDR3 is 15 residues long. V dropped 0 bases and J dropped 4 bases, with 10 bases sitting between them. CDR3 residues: CASSQDWWEYNEQFF. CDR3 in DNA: TGCGCCAGCAGCCAAGATTGGTGGGAGTACAATGAGCAGTTCTTC.

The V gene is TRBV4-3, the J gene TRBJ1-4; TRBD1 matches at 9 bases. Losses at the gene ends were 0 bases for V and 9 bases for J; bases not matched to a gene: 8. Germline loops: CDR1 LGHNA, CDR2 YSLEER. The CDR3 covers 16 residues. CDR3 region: CASSQDAGTGFQKLFF. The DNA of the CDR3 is TGCGCCAGCAGCCAAGACGCCGGGACAGGGTTTCAAAAACTGTTTTTT.

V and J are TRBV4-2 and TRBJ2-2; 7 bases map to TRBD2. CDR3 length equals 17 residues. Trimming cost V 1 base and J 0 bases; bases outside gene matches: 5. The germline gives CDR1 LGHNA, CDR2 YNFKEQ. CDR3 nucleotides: TGTGCCAGCAGCCAAGTCGGCGGGAGTCCGAACACCGGGGAGCTGTTTTTT. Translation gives CASSQVGGSPNTGELFF.

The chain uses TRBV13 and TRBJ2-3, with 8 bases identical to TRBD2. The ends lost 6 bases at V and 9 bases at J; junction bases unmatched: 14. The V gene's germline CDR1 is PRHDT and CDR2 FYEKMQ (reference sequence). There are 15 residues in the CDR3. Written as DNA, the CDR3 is TGTGCCAGCAGGCCGACTAGCGAGTACCCAGGGACGCAGTATTTT. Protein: CASRPTSEYPGTQYF. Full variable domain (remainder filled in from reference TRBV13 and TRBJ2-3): AAGVIQSPRHLIKEKRETATLKCYPIPRHDTVYWYQQGPGQDPQFLISFYEKMQSDKGSIPDRFSAQQFSDYHSELNMSSLELGDSALYFCASRPTSEYPGTQYFGPGTRLTVL.

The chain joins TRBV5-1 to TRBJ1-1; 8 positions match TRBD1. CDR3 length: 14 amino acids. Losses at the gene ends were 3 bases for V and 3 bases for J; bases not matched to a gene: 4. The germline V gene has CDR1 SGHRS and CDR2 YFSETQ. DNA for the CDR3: TGCGCCAGCAGCTCAGGGGGCTGGGACACTGAAGCTTTCTTT. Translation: CASSSGGWDTEAFF.

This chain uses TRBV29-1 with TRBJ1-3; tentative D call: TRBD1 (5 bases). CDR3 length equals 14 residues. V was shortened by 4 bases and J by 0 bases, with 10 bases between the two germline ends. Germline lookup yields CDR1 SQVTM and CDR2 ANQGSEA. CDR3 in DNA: TGCAGCGTTGGTGGGGGTTACTCTGGAAACACCATATATTTT. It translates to CSVGGGYSGNTIYF.

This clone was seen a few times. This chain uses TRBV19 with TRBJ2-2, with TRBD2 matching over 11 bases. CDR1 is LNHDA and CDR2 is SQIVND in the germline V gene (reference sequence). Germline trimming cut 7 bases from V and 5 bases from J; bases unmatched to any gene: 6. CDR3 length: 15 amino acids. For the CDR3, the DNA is TGTGCCAGTACCGCGACTAGCGGGGCGACCGGGGAGCTGTTTTTT. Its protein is CASTATSGATGELFF. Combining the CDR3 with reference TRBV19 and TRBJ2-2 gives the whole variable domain DGGITQSPKYLFRKEGQNVTLSCEQNLNHDAMYWYRQDPGQGLRLIYYSQIVNDFQKGDIAEGYSVSREKKESFPLTVTSAQKNPTAFYLCASTATSGATGELFFGEGSRLTVL.

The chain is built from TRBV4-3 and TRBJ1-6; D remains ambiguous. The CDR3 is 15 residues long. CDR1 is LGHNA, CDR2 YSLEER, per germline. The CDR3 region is CAARTASWSNSPLHF. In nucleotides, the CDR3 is TGCGCGGCGCGAACGGCGTCTTGGAGCAATTCACCCCTCCACTTT.

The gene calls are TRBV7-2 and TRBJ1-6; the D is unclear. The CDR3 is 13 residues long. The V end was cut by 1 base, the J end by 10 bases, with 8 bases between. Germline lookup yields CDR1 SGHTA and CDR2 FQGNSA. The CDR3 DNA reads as TGTGCCAGCAGCTTAGGGTTCGGCTCACCCCTCCACTTT. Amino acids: CASSLGFGSPLHF. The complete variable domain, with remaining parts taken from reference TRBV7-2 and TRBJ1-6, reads GAGVSQSPSNKVTEKGKDVELRCDPISGHTALYWYRQSLGQGLEFLIYFQGNSAPDKSGLPSDRFSAERTGGSVSTLTIQRTQQEDSAVYLCASSLGFGSPLHFGNGTRLTVT.

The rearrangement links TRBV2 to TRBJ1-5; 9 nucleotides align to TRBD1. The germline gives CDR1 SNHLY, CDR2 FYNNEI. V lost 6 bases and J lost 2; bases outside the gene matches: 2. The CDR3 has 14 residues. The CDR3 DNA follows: TGTGCCAGCAGGAGGGACAGGGGCAATCAGCCCCAGCATTTT. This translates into CASRRDRGNQPQHF.

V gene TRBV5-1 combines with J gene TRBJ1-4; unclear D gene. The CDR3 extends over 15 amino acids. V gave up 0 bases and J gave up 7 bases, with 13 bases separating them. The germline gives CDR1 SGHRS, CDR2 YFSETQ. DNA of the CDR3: TGCGCCAGCAGCTTGGGAAGAACAGTAGGTGAAAAACTGTTTTTT. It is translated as CASSLGRTVGEKLFF.

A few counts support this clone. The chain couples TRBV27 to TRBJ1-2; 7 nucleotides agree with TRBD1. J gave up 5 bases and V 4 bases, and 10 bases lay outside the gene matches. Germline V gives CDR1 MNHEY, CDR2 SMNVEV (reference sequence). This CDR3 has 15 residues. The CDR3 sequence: CASSSRQGVLYGYTF. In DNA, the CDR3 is TGTGCCAGCAGTTCCCGCCAGGGGGTTCTATATGGCTACACCTTC.

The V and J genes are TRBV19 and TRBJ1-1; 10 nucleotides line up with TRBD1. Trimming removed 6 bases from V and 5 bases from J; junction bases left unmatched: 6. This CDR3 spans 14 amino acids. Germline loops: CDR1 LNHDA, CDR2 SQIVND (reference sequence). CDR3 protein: CASRTGGAGTEAFF. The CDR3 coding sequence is TGTGCCAGTAGGACAGGGGGCGCAGGGACTGAAGCTTTCTTT. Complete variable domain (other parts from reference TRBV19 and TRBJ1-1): DGGITQSPKYLFRKEGQNVTLSCEQNLNHDAMYWYRQDPGQGLRLIYYSQIVNDFQKGDIAEGYSVSREKKESFPLTVTSAQKNPTAFYLCASRTGGAGTEAFFGQGTRLTVV.

The CDR3 nucleotides are TGTGCCAGCAGTTTATTGGTTGGAAACACTGAAGCTTTCTTT. It codes for CASSLLVGNTEAFF. The chain has TRBV28 and TRBJ1-1; D remains unclear. Trimming stripped 1 base from V and 2 bases from J, with 8 bases between. The germline CDR1 and CDR2 sequences are MDHEN and SYDVKM. This CDR3 region has 14 residues. Using reference TRBV28 and TRBJ1-1 for the parts outside the CDR3, the full variable domain is DVKVTQSSRYLVKRTGEKVFLECVQDMDHENMFWYRQDPGLGLRLIYFSYDVKMKEKGDIPEGYSVSREKKERFSLILESASTNQTSMYLCASSLLVGNTEAFFGQGTRLTVV.

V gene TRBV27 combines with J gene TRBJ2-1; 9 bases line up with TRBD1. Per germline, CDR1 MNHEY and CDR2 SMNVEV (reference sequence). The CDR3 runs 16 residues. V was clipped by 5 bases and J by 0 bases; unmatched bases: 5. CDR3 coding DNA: TGTGCCAGCAGTACCCCACAGGGGGCCTCCTACAATGAGCAGTTCTTC. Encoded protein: CASSTPQGASYNEQFF.